Listed below are T cell receptor beta chains from one sample, sequenced in a study of cytomegalovirus exposure and HLA in healthy donors. Produced via immunoSEQ multiplex PCR; TCRdb's table is partial and in-frame only. The repertoire holds more than 150,000 clones, with over 75% as singletons. The source material was PBMCs. Every receptor here comes from a man aged 50 to 59 in good health and CMV-seropositive. The CDR3 runs from the conserved cysteine through the conserved F or W. The D gene is left open where the match is weak. Size is omitted from some rows. Given values are once, few, many or a class for expanded clones.

TRBV30	TRBD1	12	NA	TRBJ1-1	TGTGCCCGGGGACAGGTGAACACTGAAGCTTTCTTT	CARGQVNTEAFF
TRBV6-1	NA	11	NA	TRBJ2-7	TGTGCCAGCAGTGGTTACTACGAGCAGTACTTC	CASSGYYEQYF
TRBV4-2	NA	16	NA	TRBJ1-6	TGTGCCAGCAGCCAAGTCGCGCCAATCCGCAATTCACCCCTCCACTTT	CASSQVAPIRNSPLHF
TRBV6-5	TRBD1	13	NA	TRBJ1-4	TGTGCCACGGGGGGGACAGGGGGCGAAAAACTGTTTTTT	CATGGTGGEKLFF
TRBV5-1	TRBD1	16	once	TRBJ2-7	TGCGCCAGCAGCCCCCGGACAGGGGAGGGTTATGGCGAGCAGTACTTC	CASSPRTGEGYGEQYF
TRBV2	NA	11	NA	TRBJ2-5	TGTGCCAGCACCAGGCGAGAGACCCAGTACTTC	CASTRRETQYF
TRBV6-1	TRBD2	15	NA	TRBJ2-1	TGTGCCAGCAGTGAAGCGGGAGGGACCTACAATGAGCAGTTCTTC	CASSEAGGTYNEQFF
TRBV27	TRBD1	14	NA	TRBJ1-1	TGTGCCAGCAGTTTAAGACAGGGGGGGACTGAAGCTTTCTTT	CASSLRQGGTEAFF
TRBV5-1	NA	14	NA	TRBJ1-4	TGCGCCAGCAGCTCACAGGAGCCTAATGAAAAACTGTTTTTT	CASSSQEPNEKLFF
TRBV19	TRBD2	15	few	TRBJ2-7	TGTGCCAGTAGTATAGCTAGCGGGAGTACCTACGAGCAGTACTTC	CASSIASGSTYEQYF
TRBV18	TRBD2	17	NA	TRBJ2-1	TGTGCCAGCTCACCCCCCGGACTAGCGGGAGGTTACAATGAGCAGTTCTTC	CASSPPGLAGGYNEQFF
TRBV5-5	TRBD1	14	NA	TRBJ2-7	TGTGCCAGCAGCTTAAGGACAGGGCTTCACGAGCAGTACTTC	CASSLRTGLHEQYF
TRBV5-1	NA	13	NA	TRBJ1-3	TGCGCCAGCAGCTTCTCAGGCGGAAACACCATATATTTT	CASSFSGGNTIYF
TRBV30	TRBD2	16	NA	TRBJ2-5	TGTGCCTGGAGAAGGGGACTAGCGGGTCTCCAAGAGACCCAGTACTTC	CAWRRGLAGLQETQYF
TRBV9	NA	14	NA	TRBJ1-5	TGTGCCAGCAGCCTGGGGGGGGACAATCAGCCCCAGCATTTT	CASSLGGDNQPQHF
TRBV6-1	NA	13	NA	TRBJ1-2	TGTGCCAGCAGTGAAGCACACAGGTATGGCTACACCTTC	CASSEAHRYGYTF
TRBV6-5	TRBD2	15	NA	TRBJ2-5	TGTGCCAGCAGCCCAAGGACTAGCGGGAGAGAGACCCAGTACTTC	CASSPRTSGRETQYF
TRBV10-3	TRBD1	14	NA	TRBJ1-1	TGTGCCATCAGTGGACAGGGCGCTAACACTGAAGCTTTCTTT	CAISGQGANTEAFF
TRBV7-2	NA	13	NA	TRBJ2-5	TGTGCCAGCAGCTTAGGGACAGTTGAGACCCAGTACTTC	CASSLGTVETQYF
TRBV29-1	NA	15	NA	TRBJ2-1	TGCAGCGTTGCCCGGGACTTAACTTCCTACAATGAGCAGTTCTTC	CSVARDLTSYNEQFF
TRBV19	NA	15	NA	TRBJ2-2	TGTGCCAGTACCGACGGGACATGGAACACCGGGGAGCTGTTTTTT	CASTDGTWNTGELFF
TRBV5-5	NA	16	NA	TRBJ2-5	TGTGCCAGCAGCTTGGGCGGACAGGGAGGGTGGGAGACCCAGTACTTC	CASSLGGQGGWETQYF
TRBV5-1	TRBD1	17	NA	TRBJ1-3	TGCGCCAGCAGACCCGATGGCAGGGGGGACTCTGGAAACACCATATATTTT	CASRPDGRGDSGNTIYF
TRBV19	TRBD2	19	NA	TRBJ2-1	TGTGCCAGTAGTATAGTCCCTAGCGGGAGATGGGGCTCCTACAATGAGCAGTTCTTC	CASSIVPSGRWGSYNEQFF
TRBV11-2	NA	13	NA	TRBJ1-1	TGTGCCAGCAGCCGCGGGATGAACACTGAAGCTTTCTTT	CASSRGMNTEAFF
TRBV5-8	NA	14	NA	TRBJ1-6	TGTGCCAGCAGCCCGCGGGAGAAGAAATCACCCCTCCACTTT	CASSPREKKSPLHF
TRBV28	NA	14	NA	TRBJ1-1	TGTGCCAGCAGAAGAAGGGAGGTGATCACTGAAGCTTTCTTT	CASRRREVITEAFF
TRBV18	NA	13	NA	TRBJ1-2	TGTGCCAGCTCACCACCGACAGTCGGCGGCTACACCTTC	CASSPPTVGGYTF
TRBV9	NA	15	NA	TRBJ1-4	TGTGCCAGCAGCGCGACAAGCAAATATAATGAAAAACTGTTTTTT	CASSATSKYNEKLFF
TRBV19	NA	13	NA	TRBJ2-7	TGTGCCAGTGGAGGGGAACTCCGGGCGTCGCAGTACTTC	CASGGELRASQYF
TRBV28	NA	14	NA	TRBJ1-5	TGTGCCGGAAAGGGAGGTAATAGCAATCAGCCCCAGCATTTT	CAGKGGNSNQPQHF
TRBV7-9	TRBD1	12	NA	TRBJ2-5	TGTGCCGCAGGGACAGGGGAGGAGACCCAGTACTTC	CAAGTGEETQYF
TRBV18	NA	13	NA	TRBJ2-2	TGTGCCAGCTCAACACCTAGTGGCGGGGAGCTGTTTTTT	CASSTPSGGELFF
TRBV9	TRBD1	13	NA	TRBJ1-2	TGTGCCAGCAGTAGGGACAGTAACTATGGCTACACCTTC	CASSRDSNYGYTF
TRBV2	NA	16	NA	TRBJ2-3	TGTGCCAGCAGTGAAGGGGGGACACCTAGCACAGATACGCAGTATTTT	CASSEGGTPSTDTQYF
TRBV5-1	TRBD1	12	NA	TRBJ1-2	TGCGCCAGCAGCTTTACAGGGGCGGGCTACACCTTC	CASSFTGAGYTF
TRBV5-1	NA	16	NA	TRBJ1-3	TGCGCCAGCAGCTTGGCCATCGGGGGGACGGGAAACACCATATATTTT	CASSLAIGGTGNTIYF
TRBV20-1	NA	8	NA	TRBJ1-5	TGCAGTGCTAGGGGGGCGAATTTT	CSARGANF
TRBV2	TRBD2	18	NA	TRBJ2-1	TGTGCCAGCAGCGACCTAGCAGCGGGATTTCCCCGTTACAATGAGCAGTTCTTC	CASSDLAAGFPRYNEQFF
TRBV18	TRBD1	15	NA	TRBJ2-1	TGTGCCAGCTCAGTCGGACAGGGGGCGCGGAATGAGCAGTTCTTC	CASSVGQGARNEQFF
TRBV6-9	NA	16	NA	TRBJ1-5	TGTGCCAGCACCAATTGGCGGCGGGTCGGTGATCAGCCCCAGCATTTT	CASTNWRRVGDQPQHF
TRBV5-4	TRBD2	15	NA	TRBJ2-5	TGTGCCAGCAGCGATAAGCGGGGCTCCCAAGAGACCCAGTACTTC	CASSDKRGSQETQYF
TRBV4-3	TRBD2	14	once	TRBJ2-1	TGCGCCAGCAGCCAGGGACTAACGTCCGGTGAGCAGTTCTTC	CASSQGLTSGEQFF
TRBV10-3	TRBD1	13	once	TRBJ1-1	TGTGCCATCAAGGGGACAGGGAACACTGAAGCTTTCTTT	CAIKGTGNTEAFF
TRBV7-5	NA	17	once	TRBJ2-3	TGTGCCAGAAGCTTAGCGCTAATAGGGAGTCCCACAGATACGCAGTATTTT	CARSLALIGSPTDTQYF
TRBV6-5	NA	13	once	TRBJ1-5	TGTGCCAGCAGTTACGGGCAGGGTCAGCCCCAGCATTTT	CASSYGQGQPQHF
TRBV2	NA	11	once	TRBJ2-5	TGTGCCAGCAGGTCCGAAGAGACCCAGTACTTC	CASRSEETQYF
TRBV7-6	NA	15	NA	TRBJ2-1	TGTGCCAGCAGCCCGGACAGATCCTCCTACAATGAGCAGTTCTTC	CASSPDRSSYNEQFF
TRBV2	NA	13	NA	TRBJ2-5	TGTGCCAGCAGCACAGGGTTTCAAGAGACCCAGTACTTC	CASSTGFQETQYF
TRBV25-1	NA	14	NA	TRBJ2-7	TGTGCCAGCAGTGAACGGGATAGAACCTACGAGCAGTACTTC	CASSERDRTYEQYF
TRBV6-1	TRBD1	17	NA	TRBJ2-6	TGTGCCAGCAGTGAACCGTACAGGGGGACTGGGGCCAACGTCCTGACTTTC	CASSEPYRGTGANVLTF
TRBV28	TRBD1	14	NA	TRBJ2-5	TGTGCCAGCAGTGCTCCCGGGACAGGGGGGACCCAGTACTTC	CASSAPGTGGTQYF
TRBV29-1	NA	15	NA	TRBJ2-2	TGCAGCGTTGACGGCGGATTCACGGACACCGGGGAGCTGTTTTTT	CSVDGGFTDTGELFF
TRBV30	NA	11	NA	TRBJ1-1	TGTGCCTGGGATACTGACACTGAAGCTTTCTTT	CAWDTDTEAFF
TRBV7-8	NA	12	NA	TRBJ2-5	TGTGCCAGCAGCCCTAGAGGGGAGACCCAGTACTTC	CASSPRGETQYF